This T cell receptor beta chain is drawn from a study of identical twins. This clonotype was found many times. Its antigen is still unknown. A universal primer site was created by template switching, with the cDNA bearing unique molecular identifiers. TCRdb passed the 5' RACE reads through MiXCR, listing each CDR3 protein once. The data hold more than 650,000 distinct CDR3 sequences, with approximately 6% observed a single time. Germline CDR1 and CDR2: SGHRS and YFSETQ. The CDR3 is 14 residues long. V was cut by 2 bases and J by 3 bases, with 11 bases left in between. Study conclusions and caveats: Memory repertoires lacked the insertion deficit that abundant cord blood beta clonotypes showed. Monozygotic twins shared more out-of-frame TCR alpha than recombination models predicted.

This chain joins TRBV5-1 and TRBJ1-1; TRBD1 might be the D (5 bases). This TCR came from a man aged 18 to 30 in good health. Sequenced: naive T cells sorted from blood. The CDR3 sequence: CASSFGGSDTEAFF. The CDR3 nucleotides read TGCGCCAGCAGCTTCGGGGGGAGTGACACTGAAGCTTTCTTT.